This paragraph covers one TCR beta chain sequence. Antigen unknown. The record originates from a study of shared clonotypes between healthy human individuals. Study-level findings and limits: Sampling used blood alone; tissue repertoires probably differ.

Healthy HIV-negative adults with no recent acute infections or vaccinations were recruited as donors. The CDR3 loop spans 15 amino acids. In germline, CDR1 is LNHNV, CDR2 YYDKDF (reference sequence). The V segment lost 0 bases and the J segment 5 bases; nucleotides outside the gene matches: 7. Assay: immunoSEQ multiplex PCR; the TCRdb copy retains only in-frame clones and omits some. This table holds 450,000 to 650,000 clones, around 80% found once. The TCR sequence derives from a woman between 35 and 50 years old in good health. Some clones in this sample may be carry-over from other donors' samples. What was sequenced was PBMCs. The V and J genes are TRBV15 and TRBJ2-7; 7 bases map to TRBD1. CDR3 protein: CATSRDARGSDEQYF. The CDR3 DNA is TGTGCCACCAGCAGAGACGCCAGGGGGAGCGACGAGCAGTACTTC.